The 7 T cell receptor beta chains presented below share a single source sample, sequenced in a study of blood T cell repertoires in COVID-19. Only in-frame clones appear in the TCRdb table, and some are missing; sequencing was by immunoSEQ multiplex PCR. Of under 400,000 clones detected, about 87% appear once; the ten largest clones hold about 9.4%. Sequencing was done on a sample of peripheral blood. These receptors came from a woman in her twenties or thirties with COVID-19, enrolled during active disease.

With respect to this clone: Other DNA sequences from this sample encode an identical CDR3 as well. CDR3 sequence: CASSPRGQGTDTQYF. In nucleotides, the CDR3 is TGTGCCAGCTCACCACGGGGACAGGGCACAGATACGCAGTATTTT. The chain recombines TRBV18 with TRBJ2-3, with 8 bases lining up with TRBD1. Looked up from germline, CDR1 is KGHSH and CDR2 is LQKENI. Germline trimming cut 1 base from V and 1 base from J; bases unmatched to any gene: 1. This CDR3 contains 15 residues.

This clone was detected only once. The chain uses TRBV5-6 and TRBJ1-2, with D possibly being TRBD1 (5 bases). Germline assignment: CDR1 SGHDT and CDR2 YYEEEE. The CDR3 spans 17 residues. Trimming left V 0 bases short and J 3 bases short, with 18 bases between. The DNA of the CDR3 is TGTGCCAGCAGCTTGGAGGCAGCGGGACGGCGAGACTATGGCTACACCTTC. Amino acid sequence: CASSLEAAGRRDYGYTF.

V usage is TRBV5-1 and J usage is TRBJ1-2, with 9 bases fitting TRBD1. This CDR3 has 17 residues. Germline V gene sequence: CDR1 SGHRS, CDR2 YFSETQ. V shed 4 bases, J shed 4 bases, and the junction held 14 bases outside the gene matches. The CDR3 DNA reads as TGCGCCAGCAGCCCAAGGACAGGGGCGACTTCGGTCTATGGCTACACCTTC. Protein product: CASSPRTGATSVYGYTF.

In nucleotides, the CDR3 is TGTGCCACTTCAATGAAGGGGCCGCCTGGAAATCAGCCCCAGCATTTT. Its translation: CATSMKGPPGNQPQHF. This chain uses TRBV19 with TRBJ1-5, with D tentatively TRBD1 (5 bases). V was trimmed by 10 bases and J by 4 bases, leaving 23 bases between them. Germline V CDR1 and CDR2: LNHDA, SQIVND (reference sequence). This CDR3 region has 16 residues.

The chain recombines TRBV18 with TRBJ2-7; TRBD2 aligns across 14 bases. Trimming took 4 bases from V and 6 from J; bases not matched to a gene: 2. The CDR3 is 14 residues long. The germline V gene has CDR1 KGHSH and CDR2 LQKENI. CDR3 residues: CASSHGTSGSEQYF. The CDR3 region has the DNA TGTGCCAGCTCACACGGGACTAGCGGGAGCGAGCAGTACTTC.

The CDR3 is CASSTETGATQPQHF. In nucleotides, the CDR3 is TGTGCCAGTAGTACCGAGACAGGGGCAACTCAGCCCCAGCATTTT. This chain joins TRBV19 and TRBJ1-5; 8 nucleotides align to TRBD1. With 4 bases clipped from V and 6 bases from J, the junction kept 8 bases outside the gene matches. CDR3 length: 15 amino acids. CDR1 LNHDA and CDR2 SQIVND come from the germline V gene (reference sequence).

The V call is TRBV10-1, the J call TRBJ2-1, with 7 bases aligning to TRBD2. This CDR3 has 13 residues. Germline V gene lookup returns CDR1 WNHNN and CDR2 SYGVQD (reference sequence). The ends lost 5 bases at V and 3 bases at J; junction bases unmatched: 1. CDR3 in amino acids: CASSRGVYNEQFF. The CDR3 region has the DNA TGCGCCAGCAGTCGGGGGGTCTACAATGAGCAGTTCTTC.